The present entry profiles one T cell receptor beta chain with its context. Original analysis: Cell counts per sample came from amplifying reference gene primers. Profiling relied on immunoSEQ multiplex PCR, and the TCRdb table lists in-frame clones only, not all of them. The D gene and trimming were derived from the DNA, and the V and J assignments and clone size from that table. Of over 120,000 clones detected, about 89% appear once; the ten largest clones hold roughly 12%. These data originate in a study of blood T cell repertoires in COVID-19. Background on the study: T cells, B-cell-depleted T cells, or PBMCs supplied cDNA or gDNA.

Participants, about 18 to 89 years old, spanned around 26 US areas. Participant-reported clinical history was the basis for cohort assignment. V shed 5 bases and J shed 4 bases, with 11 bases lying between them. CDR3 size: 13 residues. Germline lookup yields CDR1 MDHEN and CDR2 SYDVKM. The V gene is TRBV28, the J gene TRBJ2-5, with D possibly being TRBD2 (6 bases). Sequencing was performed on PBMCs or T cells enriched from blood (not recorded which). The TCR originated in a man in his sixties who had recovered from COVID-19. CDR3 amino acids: CASSSGGVETQYF. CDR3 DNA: TGTGCCAGCAGTAGTGGAGGGGTAGAGACCCAGTACTTC.